This TCR beta chain was found in a study of early T cells in non-severe SARS-CoV-2 infection. Findings and caveats of the study: VDJdb matches were skewed toward anti-spike CD8 T cell responses.

V was clipped by 5 bases and J by 12 bases; unmatched bases: 7. The CDR3 is 13 residues long. Germline lookup yields CDR1 SGHTA and CDR2 FQGNSA. Individual cDNA molecules were tagged with unique molecular identifiers, the study reported. TCRdb ran MiXCR on the 5' RACE reads and lists one entry per CDR3 protein. This sample has 85,000 to 100,000 distinct CDR3 sequences, with approximately 9.9% found just once. The table lists this clonotype with a few counts. Its specificity is unknown. The sequence was obtained from an adult who was a healthcare worker with PCR-confirmed SARS-CoV-2 infection or an uninfected control (not recorded which). The material was whole blood, obtained at baseline. The rearrangement links TRBV7-2 to TRBJ1-6; TRBD1 agrees at 7 bases. CDR3: CASSGGTALPLHF. The CDR3, as DNA: TGTGCCAGCAGCGGGGGGACAGCCTTACCCCTCCACTTT.